Each of the 12 T cell receptor beta chains below was sequenced from the same sample in a study of regulatory T cells in long-lasting Graves disease. Libraries of TCR beta came from iRepertoire HTBI primers plus Arm-PCR of CDR3 regions. Using its own MiXCR run on the multiplex PCR reads, TCRdb lists one record per CDR3 protein. The profile shows 300,000 to 350,000 distinct CDR3 sequences, about 20% of them singletons. The time point was: persistent/refractory GD, antithyroid drugs over 5 years with positive TRAb. PBMC-derived RNA was used for the TCR library. The material was peripheral blood mononuclear cells (PBMCs), obtained when the disease was refractory, from a patient treated with antithyroid drugs. The source is a female donor with Graves disease.

In DNA, the CDR3 is TGTGCCAGCAAGGGTCCGGGGGGCGCGAACACCGGGGAGCTGTTTTTT. Protein: CASKGPGGANTGELFF. The chain uses TRBV12-3 or TRBV12-4 and TRBJ2-2; maybe TRBD2 (7 bases). V was shortened by 7 bases and J by 0 bases, with 15 bases between the two germline ends. There are 16 residues in the CDR3.

The V call is TRBV2, the J call TRBJ2-5; D ambiguous. The V gene lost 6 bases and the J gene lost 3 bases, with 11 bases spanning the gap. The V gene's germline CDR1 is SNHLY and CDR2 FYNNEI. The CDR3 has 13 amino acids. The CDR3 here is CASSLVGEETQYF. The CDR3 DNA sequence: TGTGCCAGCAGCTTAGTTGGGGAAGAGACCCAGTACTTC.

The chain joins TRBV19 to TRBJ1-1, with D possibly matching TRBD1 (5 bases). The germline V and J ends were trimmed by 7 bases and 1 base, with 13 bases remaining between them. The CDR3 sequence is 14 residues long. Germline V gene lookup returns CDR1 LNHDA and CDR2 SQIVND (reference sequence). Here the CDR3 reads CASKVPGRNTEAFF. In DNA, the CDR3 is TGTGCCAGTAAGGTCCCGGGACGGAACACTGAAGCTTTCTTT.

This clonotype has ten or more counts. This sequence joins TRBV10-3 and TRBJ2-7; D perhaps matches TRBD1 (5 bases). Trimming cost V 7 bases and J 1 base, with 17 bases left between them. Per the germline V gene, CDR1 is ENHRY and CDR2 is SYGVKD. The CDR3 is made up of 15 amino acids. The CDR3 DNA reads as TGTGCCATCAAACGAACCTTAGACAGATCCTACGAGCAGTACTTC. This gives the protein CAIKRTLDRSYEQYF.

The chain joins TRBV10-3 to TRBJ2-7; possible D gene TRBD2, 5 bases. Germline V gene lookup returns CDR1 ENHRY and CDR2 SYGVKD. This CDR3 region has 13 residues. The V end lost 0 bases, the J end lost 9 bases, and 12 bases lay between the germline ends. DNA for the CDR3: TGTGCCATCAGTGAGTCTGGTGGGAGCGGGCAGTACTTC. Translated, it gives CAISESGGSGQYF.

Only a few counts were recorded for this clonotype. This chain joins TRBV30 and TRBJ1-1; D unresolved. The germline CDR1 and CDR2 sequences are GTSNPN and SVGIG (reference sequence). The germline V and J ends were trimmed by 4 bases and 1 base, with 16 bases remaining between them. This CDR3 comprises 15 residues. DNA of the CDR3: TGTGCCTGGAACCCATCGACCTTAACGAACACTGAAGCTTTCTTT. It translates to CAWNPSTLTNTEAFF.

The V and J genes are TRBV20-1 and TRBJ1-5; perhaps TRBD1 as D (6 bases). CDR1 is DFQATT, CDR2 SNEGSKA, per germline (reference sequence). The CDR3 is made up of 18 amino acids. Trimming cost V 4 bases and J 7 bases, with 29 bases left between them. The CDR3: CSAKRRYGGRSLLQPQHF. CDR3 coding DNA: TGCAGTGCTAAGAGGAGGTATGGGGGCCGCTCTCTCCTGCAGCCCCAGCATTTT.

This clonotype has a count of ten or more. The chain combines TRBV29-1 with TRBJ1-5; D unclear. Germline assignment: CDR1 SQVTM and CDR2 ANQGSEA. V was shortened by 4 bases and J by 5 bases, with 12 bases between the two germline ends. CDR3 size: 13 residues. The CDR3 here is CSVGERADQPQHF. CDR3 bases: TGCAGCGTTGGGGAGAGGGCAGATCAGCCCCAGCATTTT.

Turning to this clonotype: A single base separates this from a much larger clone, so it may be a read error. The chain combines TRBV6-1 with TRBJ2-5; 7 positions agree with TRBD2. CDR3 size: 13 residues. V gave up 7 bases and J gave up 3 bases; unmatched junction bases: 5. Per the germline V gene, CDR1 is MNHNS and CDR2 is SASEGT. The CDR3 loop is CASKPAGKETQYF. The DNA of the CDR3 is TGTGCCAGCAAACCAGCGGGGAAAGAGACCCAGTACTTC.

This clonotype was seen at least ten times. This chain uses TRBV2 with TRBJ2-5, with 11 positions matching TRBD1. With 7 bases clipped from V and 5 bases from J, the junction kept 15 bases outside the gene matches. Germline V CDR1 and CDR2: SNHLY, FYNNEI. This CDR3 has 17 residues. Written as DNA, the CDR3 is TGTGCCAGCATCAGGGGGACAGGGGGACACATGACCGAGACCCAGTACTTC. Its translation: CASIRGTGGHMTETQYF. Filled out from reference TRBV2 and TRBJ2-5, the complete variable domain reads EPEVTQTPSHQVTQMGQEVILRCVPISNHLYFYWYRQILGQKVEFLVSFYNNEISEKSEIFDDQFSVERPDGSNFTLKIRSTKLEDSAMYFCASIRGTGGHMTETQYFGPGTRLLVL.

This clonotype appeared many times. The chain employs TRBV7-2 and TRBJ1-2; no definite D call. The V and J ends lost 5 bases and 6 bases respectively, with 13 bases between them. The CDR3 has 13 residues. Germline V lookup: CDR1 SGHTA, CDR2 FQGNSA. The DNA of the CDR3 is TGTGCCAGCAGCCCCGCCGGGCGAGATGGCTACACCTTC. Translation gives CASSPAGRDGYTF.

This clonotype was observed a single time. The chain recombines TRBV7-3 with TRBJ2-6; D not resolved. V lost 0 bases to trimming and J lost 4 bases, with 10 bases between them. The CDR3 length is 16 residues. In germline, CDR1 is SGHTA, CDR2 FQGTGA. As DNA, the CDR3 is TGTGCCAGCAGCTTAACCCCAACCCCAGGGGCCAACGTCCTGACTTTC. Protein product: CASSLTPTPGANVLTF. The variable domain in full, with the rest retrieved from reference TRBV7-3 and TRBJ2-6, is GAGVSQTPSNKVTEKGKYVELRCDPISGHTALYWYRQSLGQGPEFLIYFQGTGAADDSGLPNDRFFAVRPEGSVSTLKIQRTERGDSAVYLCASSLTPTPGANVLTFGAGSRLTVL.